The rows below give T cell receptor beta chains drawn from one sample of a study of identical twins. In TCRdb, the 5' RACE reads were re-called with MiXCR into one record per CDR3 protein. This sample has some 1,700,000 distinct CDR3 sequences, with less than 35% found just once. Sequencing input: cord blood. These TCRs come from a newborn girl in good health. Both conserved end residues are part of each CDR3. A D gene is named only where the DNA matches it firmly. Part of the rows lack a size; the others show once, few, many or a class for expanded clones.

cdr3_nt cdr3_aa j_call d_call v_call cdr3_length clone_size
TGCAGTGCTCCAACGTTTTTGCGGGGGGGCGCGGATACGCAGTATTTT CSAPTFLRGGADTQYF TRBJ2-3 TRBD2 TRBV20-1 16 few
TGCAGTGCTTCTGCCGGGACAGGGCATGGCTACACCTTC CSASAGTGHGYTF TRBJ1-2 TRBD1 TRBV20-1 13 few
TGTGCCAGCAGTTACCCTACTAGTGGCACAGATACGCAGTATTTT CASSYPTSGTDTQYF TRBJ2-3 . TRBV6-6 15 few
TGTGCCAGCAGTTTATGGGTGAGGGGGGCTAATGAAAAACTGTTTTTT CASSLWVRGANEKLFF TRBJ1-4 . TRBV28 16 .
TGTGCCAGCAGCCAAGATAGGAGGGTTTTCAATGAGCAGTTCTTC CASSQDRRVFNEQFF TRBJ2-1 . TRBV4-2 15 few
TGCGCCAGCAGGCTGCTACTGTCAGATACGCAGTATTTT CASRLLLSDTQYF TRBJ2-3 . TRBV10-2 13 .
TGCGCCAGCAGCTCAAAGCCACAGGGGGCCTACGAGCAGTACTTC CASSSKPQGAYEQYF TRBJ2-7 TRBD1 TRBV5-1 15 few
TGTGCCAGCAGCTTAAATTGGTACGACGGAAACTTAGCCAAAAACATTCAGTACTTC CASSLNWYDGNLAKNIQYF TRBJ2-4 . TRBV7-2 19 many
TGTGCCAGCAGCTTGGACGCCGGTTCCTACGAGCAGTACTTC CASSLDAGSYEQYF TRBJ2-7 . TRBV5-5 14 many
TGTGCCAGCAGTCCCAGTAGCGGGTTATACAATGAGCAGTTCTTC CASSPSSGLYNEQFF TRBJ2-1 TRBD2 TRBV12-3/TRBV12-4 15 many
TGCAGTGTCAGACTAGCCAGGACGGTAAGGTACGAGCAGTACTTC CSVRLARTVRYEQYF TRBJ2-7 TRBD2 TRBV20-1 15 .
TGTGCCAGCAGCTTAGGGCTAAACAGGGATAATGAAAAACTGTTTTTT CASSLGLNRDNEKLFF TRBJ1-4 . TRBV7-9 16 .
TGCAGTGCTAGGGCGACTAGCGGGTTAAAGGGGGGCTACGAGCAGTACTTC CSARATSGLKGGYEQYF TRBJ2-7 TRBD2 TRBV20-1 17 .
TGTGCCAGCAGTGAATCCCCAAAGAAGGATGAAAAACTGTTTTTT CASSESPKKDEKLFF TRBJ1-4 . TRBV25-1 15 few
TGTGCCAGCAGAACACAGGGGGGCACAGATACGCAGTATTTT CASRTQGGTDTQYF TRBJ2-3 TRBD1 TRBV2 14 few
TGTGCCGACCGAGGGGGGGGCACAGATACGCAGTATTTT CADRGGGTDTQYF TRBJ2-3 . TRBV12-3/TRBV12-4 13 .
TGCGCCAGCAGCCGCGCTGGGGGATCAGATACGCAGTATTTT CASSRAGGSDTQYF TRBJ2-3 . TRBV4-1 14 .
TGTGCCAGCAGCTTACGGGACAGGGGGCACGAGACCCAGTACTTC CASSLRDRGHETQYF TRBJ2-5 TRBD1 TRBV7-8 15 .
TGTGCCAGCAGCCAAGACGGCGGGAGCTCTGGGGCCAACGTCCTGACTTTC CASSQDGGSSGANVLTF TRBJ2-6 TRBD2 TRBV3-1 17 .
TGTGCCAGCAGTTACTCCCAGGGTCACTACGAGCAGTACTTC CASSYSQGHYEQYF TRBJ2-7 . TRBV6-6 14 many
TGCAGTGCTACCCCCGGGACAGTGAACACTGAAGCTTTCTTT CSATPGTVNTEAFF TRBJ1-1 TRBD1 TRBV20-1 14 .
TGTGCCAGCAGCTTAGACAGGGTTCAGCCCCAGCATTTT CASSLDRVQPQHF TRBJ1-5 . TRBV7-2 13 many
TGTGCCAGCAGCTTCGTCGACGGGGGGAGAGGCTACACCTTC CASSFVDGGRGYTF TRBJ1-2 . TRBV7-9 14 .
TGCGCCAGCAGCACAGGATCAGGGGCCAAAAACATTCAGTACTTC CASSTGSGAKNIQYF TRBJ2-4 . TRBV5-1 15 few
TGCAGTGCTCGGTATACCACAGGGCACAGCAATCAGCCCCAGCATTTT CSARYTTGHSNQPQHF TRBJ1-5 . TRBV20-1 16 .
TGTGTCAGCAGTTACGGGGGGGCTTACTACGAGCAGTACTTC CVSSYGGAYYEQYF TRBJ2-7 TRBD2 TRBV6-6 14 .
TGCAGTGCTAGAAAGACTAGCGGGAGAGAGACCCAGTACTTC CSARKTSGRETQYF TRBJ2-5 TRBD2 TRBV20-1 14 .
TGTGCCAGCAGCGTGGTTCAAGGGGCCGGGGAGCTGTTTTTT CASSVVQGAGELFF TRBJ2-2 . TRBV9 14 .
TGTGCCAGCAAAACCCCAAACCCCGCGACTAGCGGTTACAATGAGCAGTTCTTC CASKTPNPATSGYNEQFF TRBJ2-1 TRBD2 TRBV28 18 few
TGTGCCAGCAGCTCCACTAGCGGCCACTTCTCCTACAATGAGCAGTTCTTC CASSSTSGHFSYNEQFF TRBJ2-1 TRBD2 TRBV5-8 17 .
TGCAGTGCGCAACTAGCCGCAGATACGCAGTATTTT CSAQLAADTQYF TRBJ2-3 . TRBV20-1 12 .
TGCGCCAGCAGTGTCTCTCCGGACCGAACGAACACTGAAGCTTTCTTT CASSVSPDRTNTEAFF TRBJ1-1 . TRBV10-1 16 .
TGTGCCAGCAGCCCACTATCCGGGACTAGCGGGGCTTCGCGTACGCAGTATTTT CASSPLSGTSGASRTQYF TRBJ2-3 TRBD2 TRBV4-2 18 .
TGTGCCAGCAGCAACCGGGGGGGCGACTATGGCTACACCTTC CASSNRGGDYGYTF TRBJ1-2 . TRBV6-6 14 .
TGTGCCAGCAGCTTAGGAGGGGGACTATTTGAGCAGTACTTC CASSLGGGLFEQYF TRBJ2-7 . TRBV11-2 14 .
TGTGCCAGCAGTTACTCCGGGAGGGGCGCGGGCACAGATACGCAGTATTTT CASSYSGRGAGTDTQYF TRBJ2-3 TRBD2 TRBV6-5 17 many
TGCAGTGCTAGAGGACTAGCGGCCAATACGCAGTATTTT CSARGLAANTQYF TRBJ2-3 TRBD2 TRBV20-1 13 .
TGTGCCAGCAGTGATGAGGGAAAGAGCTACGAGCAGTACTTC CASSDEGKSYEQYF TRBJ2-7 . TRBV2 14 .
TGCGCCAGCAGCCCACACAGGGGGCGCGTTTATGGCTACACCTTC CASSPHRGRVYGYTF TRBJ1-2 TRBD1 TRBV5-1 15 .
TGTGCCTGCACACAAGGAAATCAACAAGAGACCCAGTACTTC CACTQGNQQETQYF TRBJ2-5 . TRBV5-8 14 .
TGTGCCAGCAGTTTACCCAGCGGGAGAAGCACAGATACGCAGTATTTT CASSLPSGRSTDTQYF TRBJ2-3 TRBD2 TRBV28 16 many
TGCGCCAGCAGCCATTACAAGGGACCGAACACTGAAGCTTTCTTT CASSHYKGPNTEAFF TRBJ1-1 . TRBV4-1 15 .
TGTGCCAGCAGCCCCACACGGCCCCTGGTAGCTTTCTTT CASSPTRPLVAFF TRBJ1-1 . TRBV3-1 13 .
TGTGCCAGCAGTTTAGGTCGACAGGGAAGGGTTGATGGCTACACCTTC CASSLGRQGRVDGYTF TRBJ1-2 TRBD1 TRBV27 16 .
TGTGCCAGCAGTTTATCGGGGACAGGTTATTCACCCCTCCACTTT CASSLSGTGYSPLHF TRBJ1-6 TRBD1 TRBV27 15 .
TGCGCCAGCAGCTTGGATAGGCCGGAGATTCAGTACTTC CASSLDRPEIQYF TRBJ2-4 . TRBV5-1 13 few
TGTGCCAGCAGTTACGACAGTTACGTGAGTTACGAGCAGTACTTC CASSYDSYVSYEQYF TRBJ2-7 . TRBV6-5 15 .